This T cell receptor beta chain was sequenced in a study of blood T cell repertoires in COVID-19. Overall study context: Sites in the United States, Italy and Spain provided acute and convalescent COVID-19 samples.

V was pared by 3 bases and J by 6 bases, with 18 bases between. Per the germline V gene, CDR1 is KGHSH and CDR2 is LQKENI. The CDR3 is 15 amino acids. Method: immunoSEQ multiplex PCR; TCRdb's copy keeps in-frame clones and lacks some. The table lists 100,000 to 150,000 clones, about 91% of them singletons. The chain has TRBV18 and TRBJ2-7, with D possibly being TRBD1 (5 bases). This TCR was recovered from a man in his forties or fifties with acute or convalescent COVID-19. The source material was peripheral blood. The CDR3 is CASSPSLGQEGEQYF. The CDR3 DNA follows: TGTGCCAGCTCACCCTCCCTAGGACAAGAAGGCGAGCAGTACTTC.